The clone carrying this T cell receptor (beta chain) was recorded many times. Construction of the TCR beta libraries employed iRepertoire HTBI primers in conjunction with Arm-PCR of CDR3 regions. In TCRdb, the multiplex PCR reads were re-called with MiXCR into one record per CDR3 protein. The repertoire holds some 220,000 distinct CDR3 sequences, with around 20% as singletons. This sample is part of a study of regulatory T cells in long-lasting Graves disease. Time point: newly diagnosed GD, antithyroid drugs for less than 3 months. Researchers made the TCR library from RNA that was extracted from PBMCs. The CDR3 length is 13 residues. The V end lost 7 bases, the J end lost 8 bases, and 14 bases lay between the germline ends. These data also featured in a second study, about T cells in Graves' hyperthyroidism and ophthalmopathy. That source adds: Most thyroid clonotypes expanded above 0.001 were also detected in blood.

The source is a woman aged 25 to 45 with Graves disease. This rearrangement joins TRBV12-3 or TRBV12-4 to TRBJ1-4; D might be TRBD1 (6 bases). The material was peripheral blood mononuclear cells (PBMCs), obtained at new diagnosis, from a patient treated with antithyroid drugs. The CDR3, as DNA: TGTGCCAGCACCCACAGGGTTCGCGAAAAACTGTTTTTT. Its protein product is CASTHRVREKLFF.